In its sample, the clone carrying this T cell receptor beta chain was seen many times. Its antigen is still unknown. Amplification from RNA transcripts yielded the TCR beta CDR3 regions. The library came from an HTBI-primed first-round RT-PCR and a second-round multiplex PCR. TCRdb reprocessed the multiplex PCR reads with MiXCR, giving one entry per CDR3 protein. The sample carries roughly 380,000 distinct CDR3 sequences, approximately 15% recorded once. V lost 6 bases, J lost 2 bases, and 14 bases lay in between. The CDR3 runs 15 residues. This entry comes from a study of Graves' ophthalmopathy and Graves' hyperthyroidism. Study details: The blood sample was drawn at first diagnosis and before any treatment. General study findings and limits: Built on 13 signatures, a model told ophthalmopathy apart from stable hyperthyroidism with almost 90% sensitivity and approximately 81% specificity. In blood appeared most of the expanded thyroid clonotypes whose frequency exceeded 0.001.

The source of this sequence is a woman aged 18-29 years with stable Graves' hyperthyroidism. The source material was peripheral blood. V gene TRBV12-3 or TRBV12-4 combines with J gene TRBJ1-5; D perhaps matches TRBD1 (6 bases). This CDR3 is CASSQSAGGNQPQHF. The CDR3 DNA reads TGTGCCAGCAGCCAGTCCGCAGGGGGCAATCAGCCCCAGCATTTT.